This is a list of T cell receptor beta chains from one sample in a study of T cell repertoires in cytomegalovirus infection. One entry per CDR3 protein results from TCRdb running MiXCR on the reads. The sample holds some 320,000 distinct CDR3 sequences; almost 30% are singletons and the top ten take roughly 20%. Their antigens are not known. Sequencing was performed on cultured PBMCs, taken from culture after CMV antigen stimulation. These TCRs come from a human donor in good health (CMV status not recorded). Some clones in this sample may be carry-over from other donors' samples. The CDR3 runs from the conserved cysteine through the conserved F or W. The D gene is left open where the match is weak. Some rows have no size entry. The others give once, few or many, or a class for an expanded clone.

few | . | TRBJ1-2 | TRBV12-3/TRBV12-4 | CASSSEGGAVLFDYGYTF | TGTGCCAGCAGTAGCGAGGGGGGCGCCGTGTTATTTGACTATGGCTACACCTTC
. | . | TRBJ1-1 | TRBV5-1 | CASSLIPRNTEAFF | TGCGCCAGCAGCTTGATACCGCGGAACACTGAAGCTTTCTTT
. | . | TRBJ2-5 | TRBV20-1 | CSAREGRETQYF | TGCAGTGCTAGAGAGGGACGGGAGACCCAGTACTTC
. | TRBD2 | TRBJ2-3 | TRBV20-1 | CSAQSGRAVGTDTQYF | TGCAGTGCCCAAAGCGGGAGGGCCGTGGGTACAGATACGCAGTATTTT
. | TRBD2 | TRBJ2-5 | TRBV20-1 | CSARLAGGPQETQYF | TGCAGTGCTAGATTGGCGGGGGGGCCTCAAGAGACCCAGTACTTC
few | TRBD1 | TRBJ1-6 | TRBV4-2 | CASSLSEGAQNSPLHF | TGTGCCAGCAGCCTAAGTGAGGGGGCGCAGAATTCACCCCTCCACTTT
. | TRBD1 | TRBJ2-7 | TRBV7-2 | CASSLEPGQGNEQYF | TGTGCCAGCAGCTTAGAACCGGGACAGGGAAACGAGCAGTACTTC
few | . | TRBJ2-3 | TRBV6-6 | CASSYSAFTDTQYF | TGTGCCAGCAGTTACTCAGCGTTCACAGATACGCAGTATTTT
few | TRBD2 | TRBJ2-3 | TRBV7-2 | CASSLDPRTYSGGPTDTQYF | TGTGCCAGCAGCTTAGATCCCCGGACCTATAGCGGGGGGCCCACAGATACGCAGTATTTT
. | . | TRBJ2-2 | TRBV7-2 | CASSLGWGGELFF | TGTGCCAGCAGCTTAGGGTGGGGGGGGGAGCTGTTTTTT
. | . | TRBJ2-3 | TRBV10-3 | CAISGLTDTQYF | TGTGCCATCAGTGGGCTCACAGATACGCAGTATTTT
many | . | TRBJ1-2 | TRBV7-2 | CASSFPSFVGYGYTF | TGTGCCAGCAGCTTCCCTTCGTTCGTCGGGTATGGCTACACCTTC
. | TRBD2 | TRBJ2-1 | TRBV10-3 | CAITPLASGPFNEQFF | TGTGCCATCACTCCCTTGGCTAGCGGGCCGTTTAATGAGCAGTTCTTC
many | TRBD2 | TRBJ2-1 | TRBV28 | CASRSSGSVYNEQFF | TGTGCCAGCAGATCTAGCGGGAGCGTCTACAATGAGCAGTTCTTC
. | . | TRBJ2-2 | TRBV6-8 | CASSLPDGNTGELFF | TGTGCCAGCAGTCTACCCGACGGGAACACCGGGGAGCTGTTTTTT
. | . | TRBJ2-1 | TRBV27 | CASTPEAAGSYNELFF | TGTGCCAGCACCCCAGAGGCTGCCGGTTCCTACAATGAGCTGTTCTTC
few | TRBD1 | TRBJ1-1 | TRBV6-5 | CASRLKGQGWTEAFF | TGTGCCAGCAGATTAAAGGGACAGGGGTGGACTGAAGCTTTCTTT
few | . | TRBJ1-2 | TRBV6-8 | CASTTGQENYGYTF | TGTGCCAGCACAACCGGGCAGGAAAACTATGGCTACACCTTC
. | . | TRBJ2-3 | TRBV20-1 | CSAPRPGRTDTQYF | TGCAGTGCTCCCCGCCCGGGACGCACAGATACGCAGTATTTT
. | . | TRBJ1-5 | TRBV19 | CASGLDGYQPQHF | TGTGCCAGTGGGCTTGATGGCTATCAGCCCCAGCATTTT
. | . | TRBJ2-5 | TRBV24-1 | CATSDPSRETQYF | TGTGCCACCAGTGACCCGAGTAGGGAGACCCAGTACTTC
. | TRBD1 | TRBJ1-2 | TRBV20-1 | CSARGTGANYGYTF | TGCAGTGCTAGAGGGACAGGGGCAAACTATGGCTACACCTTC
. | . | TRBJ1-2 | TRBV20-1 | CSARWNSRKYGYTF | TGCAGTGCTAGGTGGAACAGTCGCAAATATGGCTACACCTTC
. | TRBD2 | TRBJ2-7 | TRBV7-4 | CASSLAVAGGNEQYF | TGTGCCAGCAGCTTAGCGGTAGCGGGAGGGAACGAGCAGTACTTC
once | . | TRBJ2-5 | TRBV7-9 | CASSLTPQVGKETQYF | TGTGCCAGCAGCCTCACTCCGCAGGTGGGAAAAGAGACCCAGTACTTC
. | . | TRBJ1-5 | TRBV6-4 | CASRGDQPQHF | TGTGCCAGCAGGGGGGATCAGCCCCAGCATTTT
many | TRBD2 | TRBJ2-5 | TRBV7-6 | CASSLALSGRGETQYF | TGTGCCAGCAGCTTAGCGTTAAGCGGGAGAGGGGAGACCCAGTACTTC
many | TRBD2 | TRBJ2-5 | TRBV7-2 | CASSLSVGRAETQYF | TGTGCCAGCAGCTTAAGCGTCGGGAGGGCAGAGACCCAGTACTTC
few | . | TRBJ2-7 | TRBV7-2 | CASSPRVPVGEQYF | TGTGCCAGCAGCCCCCGGGTCCCAGTGGGGGAGCAGTACTTC
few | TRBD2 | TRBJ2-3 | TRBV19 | CASHGLASTDTQYF | TGTGCCAGTCATGGACTAGCCAGCACAGATACGCAGTATTTT
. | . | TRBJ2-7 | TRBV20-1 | CSARGREGGGRTYEQYF | TGCAGTGCTAGAGGGAGGGAAGGGGGGGGAAGGACCTACGAGCAGTACTTC
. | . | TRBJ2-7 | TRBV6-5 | CASSGRTEQYF | TGTGCCAGCAGTGGACGGACCGAGCAGTACTTC
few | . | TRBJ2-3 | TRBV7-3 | CASSPDPLDTQYF | TGTGCCAGCAGCCCGGACCCATTGGATACGCAGTATTTT
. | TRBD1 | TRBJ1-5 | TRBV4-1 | CASSHSGQGNQPQHF | TGCGCCAGCAGCCACTCGGGACAGGGCAATCAGCCCCAGCATTTT
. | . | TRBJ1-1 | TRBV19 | CASSIFAQNEAFF | TGTGCCAGTAGTATATTCGCACAGAATGAAGCTTTCTTT
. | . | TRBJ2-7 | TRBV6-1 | CASSSTGSYYEQYF | TGTGCCAGCAGCTCTACAGGGTCCTACTACGAGCAGTACTTC
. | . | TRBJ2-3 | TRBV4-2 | CASSPGLPGPTDTQYF | TGTGCCAGCAGCCCAGGACTCCCCGGGCCCACAGATACGCAGTATTTT
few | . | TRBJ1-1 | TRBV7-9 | CASSLVEDTEAFF | TGTGCCAGCAGCTTAGTTGAAGACACTGAAGCTTTCTTT
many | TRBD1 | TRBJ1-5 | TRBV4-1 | CASSQRGTGGADGSNQPQHF | TGCGCCAGCAGCCAAAGGGGTACAGGGGGCGCGGATGGGAGCAATCAGCCCCAGCATTTT
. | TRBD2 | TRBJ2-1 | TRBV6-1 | CASSAGTSGPQGQFF | TGTGCCAGCAGTGCCGGGACTAGCGGTCCCCAAGGACAGTTCTTC
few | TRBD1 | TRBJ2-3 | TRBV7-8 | CASSSPTGGGTDTQYF | TGTGCCAGCAGCTCGCCCACAGGGGGCGGCACAGATACGCAGTATTTT
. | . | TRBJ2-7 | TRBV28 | CASSLSDVSYEQYF | TGTGCCAGCAGTCTCTCGGACGTATCCTACGAGCAGTACTTC
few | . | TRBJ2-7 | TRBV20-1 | CSARGHSSYEQYF | TGCAGTGCTAGGGGACACAGCTCCTACGAGCAGTACTTC
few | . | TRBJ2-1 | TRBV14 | CASSQRGYLNEQFF | TGTGCCAGCAGCCAAAGGGGGTACCTCAATGAGCAGTTCTTC
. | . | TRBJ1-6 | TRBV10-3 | CAIKKGDSPLHF | TGTGCCATCAAAAAGGGGGATTCACCCCTCCACTTT
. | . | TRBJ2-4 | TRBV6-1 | CASSERGRENIQYF | TGTGCCAGCAGTGAAAGGGGAAGGGAGAACATTCAGTACTTC
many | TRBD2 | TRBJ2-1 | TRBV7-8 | CASSLLAGEGEQFF | TGTGCCAGCAGCTTACTAGCGGGAGAAGGGGAGCAGTTCTTC
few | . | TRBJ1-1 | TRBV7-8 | CASSLEEGSTEAFF | TGTGCCAGCAGCTTAGAGGAGGGTAGCACTGAAGCTTTCTTT
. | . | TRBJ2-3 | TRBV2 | CASSGESGGPQYF | TGTGCCAGCAGTGGAGAATCTGGGGGTCCGCAGTATTTT
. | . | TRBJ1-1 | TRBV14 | CASSQEEGRAEAFF | TGTGCCAGCAGCCAAGAAGAGGGACGAGCTGAAGCTTTCTTT
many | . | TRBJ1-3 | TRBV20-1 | CSASRPTLGGNTIYF | TGCAGTGCTAGCAGGCCAACCTTGGGGGGAAACACCATATATTTT
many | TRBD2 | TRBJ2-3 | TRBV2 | CASSESLLAGTNTQYF | TGTGCCAGCAGTGAGAGCCTACTAGCGGGCACAAATACGCAGTATTTT